A single sample is the source of the 6 T cell receptor beta chains below, sequenced in a study of response to subunit inactivated influenza vaccine. TCRdb ran MiXCR on the RT-PCR reads and lists one entry per CDR3 protein. In the table there are about 300,000 distinct CDR3 sequences, 20% to 25% of which are singletons. The sequenced sample was PBMCs from blood, obtained about 20 months after vaccination. All receptors derive from a man aged 50 to 75 who received an inactivated influenza vaccine.

The chain recombines TRBV2 with TRBJ2-1; 8 bases fit TRBD2. CDR1 is SNHLY, CDR2 FYNNEI, per germline. Trimming took 6 bases from V and 0 from J; bases not matched to a gene: 7. CDR3 size: 16 residues. The CDR3 DNA reads TGTGCCAGCAGCTTTACTAGCGGCGGCTCCTACAATGAGCAGTTCTTC. Amino acids: CASSFTSGGSYNEQFF.

The chain has TRBV29-1 and TRBJ1-2; 7 nucleotides align to TRBD1. The CDR3 is 11 amino acids. V lost 8 bases to trimming and J lost 6 bases; unmatched junction nucleotides: 6. Per germline, CDR1 SQVTM and CDR2 ANQGSEA. The CDR3 sequence is CSLGQEHGYTF. The CDR3 DNA reads as TGCAGCCTAGGACAGGAACATGGCTACACCTTC.

This sequence joins TRBV28 and TRBJ2-3; D remains ambiguous. V was trimmed by 2 bases and J by 2 bases, leaving 11 bases between them. This CDR3 comprises 15 residues. The V gene's germline CDR1 is MDHEN and CDR2 SYDVKM. The CDR3 DNA is TGTGCCAGCAGTTTACACGACGGCCTCACAGATACGCAGTATTTT. Amino acid sequence: CASSLHDGLTDTQYF.

This chain links TRBV9 with TRBJ2-7; the D is unclear. The CDR3 consists of 15 residues. The germline V gene has CDR1 SGDLS and CDR2 YYNGEE. V dropped 0 bases and J dropped 2 bases, with 12 bases sitting between them. CDR3 bases: TGTGCCAGCAGCGTAGGGAGACGAGAAACCTACGAGCAGTACTTC. Translating it yields CASSVGRRETYEQYF.

The CDR3 nucleotides are TGCAGTGCGACGGGACAGGGGGCCCAAGAGACCCAGTACTTC. As protein: CSATGQGAQETQYF. The chain recombines TRBV20-1 with TRBJ2-5; 12 bases align to TRBD1. This CDR3 contains 14 residues. Trimming cost V 6 bases and J 1 base; bases outside gene matches: 3. Germline CDR1 reads DFQATT; CDR2 reads SNEGSKA (reference sequence).

This clonotype was seen more than once but under ten times. The rearrangement links TRBV10-3 to TRBJ1-5, with 7 nucleotides matching TRBD1. V dropped 6 bases and J dropped 10; count of bases not matched to a gene: 18. This CDR3 has 16 amino acids. Germline V lookup: CDR1 ENHRY, CDR2 SYGVKD. CDR3 sequence (DNA): TGTGCCATCAGCCGAGGACAGGTCGGGGTCAGGGAACCCCAGCATTTT. Encoded protein: CAISRGQVGVREPQHF.